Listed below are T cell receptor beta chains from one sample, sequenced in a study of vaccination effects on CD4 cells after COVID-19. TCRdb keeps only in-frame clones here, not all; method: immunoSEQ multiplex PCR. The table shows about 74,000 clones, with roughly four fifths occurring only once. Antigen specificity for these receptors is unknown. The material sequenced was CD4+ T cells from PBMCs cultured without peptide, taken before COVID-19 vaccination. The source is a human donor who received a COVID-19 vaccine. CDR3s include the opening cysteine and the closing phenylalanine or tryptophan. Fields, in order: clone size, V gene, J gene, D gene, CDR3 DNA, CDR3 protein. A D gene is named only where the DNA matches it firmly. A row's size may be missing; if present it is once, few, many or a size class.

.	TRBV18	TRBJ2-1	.	TGTGCCAGCTCACCCCCGAGCTCCTACAATGAGCAGTTCTTC	CASSPPSSYNEQFF
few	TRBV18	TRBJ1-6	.	TGTGCCAGCTCACCACAGGGCGCCAATTCACCCCTCCACTTT	CASSPQGANSPLHF
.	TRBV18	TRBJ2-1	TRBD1	TGTGCCAGCTCTCATGGGACAGGGAATTACAATGAGCAGTTCTTC	CASSHGTGNYNEQFF
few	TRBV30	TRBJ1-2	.	TGTGCCTGGAGTGTACACAATAACTATGGCTACACCTTC	CAWSVHNNYGYTF
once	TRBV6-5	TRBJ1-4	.	TGTGCCAGCATAGGTCCTGGAGGGATCGGAAAACTGTTTTTT	CASIGPGGIGKLFF
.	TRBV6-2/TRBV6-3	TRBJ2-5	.	TGTGCCAGCAGTTACGTAAGGGGGGCTAAAGAGACCCAGTACTTC	CASSYVRGAKETQYF
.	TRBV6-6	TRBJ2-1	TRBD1	TGTGCCAGCAGGCGACAGGGTTACAATGAGCAGTTCTTC	CASRRQGYNEQFF
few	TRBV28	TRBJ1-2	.	TGTGCCAGCAGTTTATCGGTTCTAGTGAGTTCTAACTATGGCTACACCTTC	CASSLSVLVSSNYGYTF
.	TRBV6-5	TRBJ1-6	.	TGTGCCAGCAGACGGGTTAATTCACCCCTCCACTTT	CASRRVNSPLHF
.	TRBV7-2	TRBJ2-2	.	TGTGCCAGCAGCTTGTCGGGACGGGAGCTGTTTTTT	CASSLSGRELFF
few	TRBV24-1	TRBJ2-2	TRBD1	TGTGCCACCAGTGACCTGCAGAGGGGGCCCACCGGGGAGCTGTTTTTT	CATSDLQRGPTGELFF
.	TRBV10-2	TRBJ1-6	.	TGCGCCAGCAGTGAGCAGGGTATAAAGTCACCCCTCCACTTT	CASSEQGIKSPLHF
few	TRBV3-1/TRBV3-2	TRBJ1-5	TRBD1	TGTGCCAGCAGCCAAGACAGGGGGCTAAATCAGCCCCAGCATTTT	CASSQDRGLNQPQHF
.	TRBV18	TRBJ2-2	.	TGTGCCAGCTCACCACTTGCTGTGGGAGCCATTACGAACACCGGGGAGCTGTTTTTT	CASSPLAVGAITNTGELFF
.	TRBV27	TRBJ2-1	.	TGTGCCAGCAGCCTGAATAACGAGCAGTTCTTC	CASSLNNEQFF
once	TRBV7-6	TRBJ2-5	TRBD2	TGTGCCAGCAGCTTAGGACTAGCGGGGGCGTACCAAGAGACCCAGTACTTC	CASSLGLAGAYQETQYF
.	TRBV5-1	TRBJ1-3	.	TGCGCCAGCATGGACAGTAGCTCTGGAAACACCATATATTTT	CASMDSSSGNTIYF
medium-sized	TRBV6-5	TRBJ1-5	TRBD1	TGTGCCAGCAAAAGGGGGCGAGGCAATCAGCCCCAGCATTTT	CASKRGRGNQPQHF
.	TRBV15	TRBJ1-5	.	TGTGCCACCAGCAGAGACAAGCCAGAGGCCCAGCATTTT	CATSRDKPEAQHF
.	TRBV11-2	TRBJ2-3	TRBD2	TGTGCCAGCAGCGACGGACTAGCACCCCAGTATTTT	CASSDGLAPQYF
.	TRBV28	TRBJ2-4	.	TGTGCCAGCAGTCCCCAAGGGGAAATCAAAAACATTCAGTACTTC	CASSPQGEIKNIQYF